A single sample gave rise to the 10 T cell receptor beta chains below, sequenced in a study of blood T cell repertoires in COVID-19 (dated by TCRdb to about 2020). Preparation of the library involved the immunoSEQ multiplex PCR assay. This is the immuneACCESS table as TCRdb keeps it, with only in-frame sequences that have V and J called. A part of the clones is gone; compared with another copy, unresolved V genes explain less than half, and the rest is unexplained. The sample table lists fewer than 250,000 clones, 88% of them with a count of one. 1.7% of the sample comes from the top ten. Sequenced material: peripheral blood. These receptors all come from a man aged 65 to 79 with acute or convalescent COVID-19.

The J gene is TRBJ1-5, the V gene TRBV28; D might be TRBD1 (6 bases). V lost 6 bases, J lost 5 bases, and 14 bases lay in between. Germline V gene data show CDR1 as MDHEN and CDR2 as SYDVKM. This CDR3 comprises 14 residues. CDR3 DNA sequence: TGTGCCAGCAGGGCACCGTACAGGGATCAGCCCCAGCATTTT. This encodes CASRAPYRDQPQHF.

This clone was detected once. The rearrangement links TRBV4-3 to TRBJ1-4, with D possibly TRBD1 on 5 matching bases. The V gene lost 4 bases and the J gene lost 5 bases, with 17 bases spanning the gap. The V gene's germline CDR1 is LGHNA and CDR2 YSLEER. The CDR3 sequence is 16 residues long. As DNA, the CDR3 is TGCGCCAGCAGCCGCGCCATTTCGGGGGGGAATGAAAAACTGTTTTTT. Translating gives CASSRAISGGNEKLFF.

In nucleotides, the CDR3 is TGTGCCAGCAGCCCCCGACAGGGAGACACTGAAGCTTTCTTT. Its protein is CASSPRQGDTEAFF. The J gene is TRBJ1-1, the V gene TRBV7-9, with TRBD1 identical over 7 bases. There are 14 residues in the CDR3. Germline CDR1 and CDR2: SEHNR and FQNEAQ (reference sequence). V gave up 5 bases and J gave up 3 bases; unmatched junction bases: 6.

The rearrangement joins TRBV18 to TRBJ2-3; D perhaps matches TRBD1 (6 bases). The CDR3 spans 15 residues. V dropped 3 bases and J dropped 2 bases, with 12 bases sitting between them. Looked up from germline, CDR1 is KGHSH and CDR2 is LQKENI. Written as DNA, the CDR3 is TGTGCCAGCTCACCTCCGGGACACCACACAGATACGCAGTATTTT. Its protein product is CASSPPGHHTDTQYF.

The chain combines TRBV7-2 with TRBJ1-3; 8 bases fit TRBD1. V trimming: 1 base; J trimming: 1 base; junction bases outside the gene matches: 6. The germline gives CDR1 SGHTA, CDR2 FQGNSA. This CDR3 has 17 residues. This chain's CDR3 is CASSLVGQGASGNTIYF. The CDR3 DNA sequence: TGTGCCAGCAGCTTAGTCGGCCAGGGGGCGTCTGGAAACACCATATATTTT.

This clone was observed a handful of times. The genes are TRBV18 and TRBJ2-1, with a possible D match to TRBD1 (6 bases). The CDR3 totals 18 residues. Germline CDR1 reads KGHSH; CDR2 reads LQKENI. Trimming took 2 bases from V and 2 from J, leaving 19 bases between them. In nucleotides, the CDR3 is TGTGCCAGCTCACCAGGGGGCAGCTTAACATACACCTACAATGAGCAGTTCTTC. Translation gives CASSPGGSLTYTYNEQFF.

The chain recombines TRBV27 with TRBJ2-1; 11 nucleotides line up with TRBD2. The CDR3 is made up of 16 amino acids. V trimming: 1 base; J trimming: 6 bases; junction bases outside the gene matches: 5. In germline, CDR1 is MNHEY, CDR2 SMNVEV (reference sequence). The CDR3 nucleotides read TGTGCCAGCAGTTTATTAGCGGGAGGGCCGCGCAATGAGCAGTTCTTC. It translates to CASSLLAGGPRNEQFF.

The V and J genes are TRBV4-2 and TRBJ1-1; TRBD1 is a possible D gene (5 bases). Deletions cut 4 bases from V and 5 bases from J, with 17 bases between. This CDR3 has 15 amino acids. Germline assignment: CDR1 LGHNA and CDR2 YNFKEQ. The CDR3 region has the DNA TGTGCCAGCAGCCCTTCCGGAGGGGTGAGGACTGAAGCTTTCTTT. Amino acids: CASSPSGGVRTEAFF.

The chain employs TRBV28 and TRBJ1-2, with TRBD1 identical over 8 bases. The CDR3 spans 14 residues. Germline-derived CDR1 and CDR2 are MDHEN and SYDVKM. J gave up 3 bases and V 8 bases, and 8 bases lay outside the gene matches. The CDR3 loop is CASSGGGAYYGYTF. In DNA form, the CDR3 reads TGTGCCAGCTCAGGGGGCGGGGCTTACTATGGCTACACCTTC.

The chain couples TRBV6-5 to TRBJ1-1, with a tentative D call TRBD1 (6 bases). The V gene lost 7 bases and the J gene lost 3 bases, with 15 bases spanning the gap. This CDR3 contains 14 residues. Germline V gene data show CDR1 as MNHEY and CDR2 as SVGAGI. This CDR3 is CASTVTGWDTEAFF. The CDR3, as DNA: TGTGCCAGCACCGTTACAGGGTGGGACACTGAAGCTTTCTTT.